Listed here are 28 T cell receptor beta chains from one sample, sequenced in a study of PD-1 blockade in classical Hodgkin lymphoma (dated by TCRdb to the early 2020s). The time point label of this sample denotes: cycle 1 day 1 (C1D1), immediately before nivolumab initiation. Every trial patient had relapsed following autologous stem cell transplantation, and prior brentuximab vedotin exposure was what differed among cohorts A, B and C. Libraries were constructed by the immunoSEQ multiplex PCR assay. TCRdb holds this immuneACCESS table with in-frame rearrangements only. Some clones are missing; in checked studies, unresolved V genes explain under half, and the rest has no known cause. This sample lists 45,000 to 55,000 clones; 81% were detected once. The ten largest clonotypes hold approximately 15% of the sample. The specimen comprised peripheral blood mononuclear cells (PBMCs), sampled at baseline. These receptor sequences come from a human donor with classical Hodgkin lymphoma.

The chain links TRBV7-9 to TRBJ1-6; D is possibly TRBD1 (5 bases). V lost 2 bases and J 12 bases, leaving 5 bases between the germline ends. The CDR3 loop spans 11 amino acids. The germline gives CDR1 SEHNR, CDR2 FQNEAQ (reference sequence). CDR3 residues: CASSLRGPLHF. The CDR3 coding sequence is TGTGCCAGCAGCTTAAGGGGACCCCTCCACTTT.

This chain links TRBV6-5 with TRBJ1-3, with D perhaps matching TRBD1 (5 bases). CDR1 and CDR2 from the germline V gene are MNHEY and SVGAGI. Trimming removed 6 bases at V and 2 bases at J, with 14 bases between. This CDR3 is built from 15 residues. Here the CDR3 reads CASSPTWGTGNTIYF. CDR3 DNA sequence: TGTGCCAGCAGCCCGACCTGGGGGACTGGAAACACCATATATTTT.

This sequence joins TRBV2 and TRBJ1-2; maybe TRBD1 (6 bases). CDR3 length equals 14 residues. Germline CDR1 is SNHLY and CDR2 is FYNNEI. V dropped 7 bases and J dropped 7 bases, with 19 bases sitting between them. CDR3 coding DNA: TGTGCCAGCAATTACCAGGGGAGAGAATCTGGCTACACCTTC. Translated, it gives CASNYQGRESGYTF.

Note on this clone: One end of the junction fails to match germline, which may point to a read error. The V and J genes are TRBV13 and TRBJ2-1, with TRBD1 matching 7 bases. The germline CDR1 and CDR2 sequences are PRHDT and FYEKMQ (reference sequence). The CDR3 spans 13 residues. The CDR3 nucleotides are TGTGCCAGCAGCATAGGGACAGCGAATGAGCAGTTCTTC. Translating it yields CASSIGTANEQFF.

This chain joins TRBV27 and TRBJ2-2, with D possibly matching TRBD2 (5 bases). The length of the CDR3 is 16 residues. CDR1 is MNHEY, CDR2 SMNVEV, per germline (reference sequence). V lost 7 bases, J lost 1 base, and 16 bases lay in between. Here the CDR3 reads CASTPVGRRNTGELFF. The CDR3 bases are TGTGCCAGCACCCCTGTGGGGAGACGGAACACCGGGGAGCTGTTTTTT.

V gene TRBV29-1 combines with J gene TRBJ1-5; possibly TRBD1 for D (5 bases). With 5 bases removed from V and 7 bases from J, the gap between germline ends came to 12 bases. The CDR3 has 12 residues. Germline CDR1 SQVTM, CDR2 ANQGSEA. The DNA of the CDR3 is TGCAGCGTTTCCGAGGCAGGGCAGCCCCAGCATTTT. It is translated as CSVSEAGQPQHF.

Only one count was recorded for this clone. CDR3: CASSQEFISNQPQHF. The CDR3 DNA is TGCGCCAGCAGCCAAGAGTTTATCAGCAATCAGCCCCAGCATTTT. V and J are TRBV4-1 and TRBJ1-5; D gene unclear. The CDR3 contains 15 residues. Germline assignment: CDR1 MGHRA and CDR2 YSYEKL. V was shortened by 0 bases and J by 1 base, with 7 bases between the two germline ends.

The chain couples TRBV7-6 to TRBJ2-5; the D gene is possibly TRBD1 (5 bases). V was cut by 3 bases and J by 2 bases, with 7 bases left in between. Germline V gene data show CDR1 as SGHVS and CDR2 as FNYEAQ. This CDR3 is 13 amino acids long. The CDR3 DNA reads as TGTGCCAGCAGCTTGAGACAGCAAGAGACCCAGTACTTC. Translating it yields CASSLRQQETQYF.

The chain has TRBV12-5 and TRBJ2-5; either TRBD1 or TRBD2 may supply D (5 bases each). Germline CDR1 reads LGHNT; CDR2 reads FRNRAP. The germline V and J ends were trimmed by 1 base and 7 bases, with 16 bases remaining between them. CDR3 length equals 15 residues. CDR3 protein: CASGLAPGLQGTQYF. The DNA for the CDR3 is TGTGCTAGTGGTTTGGCTCCGGGGCTTCAGGGGACCCAGTACTTC.

By sample share, this clone is medium-sized. The chain carries TRBV10-1 and TRBJ1-1; D is ambiguous. V was clipped by 2 bases and J by 0 bases, with 4 bases between them. Germline V gene data show CDR1 as WNHNN and CDR2 as SYGVQD (reference sequence). This CDR3 comprises 13 residues. The CDR3 here is CASSERMNTEAFF. Here the CDR3 DNA reads TGCGCCAGCAGTGAGAGGATGAACACTGAAGCTTTCTTT.

The genes are TRBV9 and TRBJ2-5, with 15 positions matching TRBD2. There are 18 residues in the CDR3. Germline-derived CDR1 and CDR2 are SGDLS and YYNGEE. V lost 0 bases and J lost 0; bases outside the gene matches: 3. The CDR3 DNA is TGTGCCAGCAGCGTAGGGACTAGCGGGAGGGAGTACCAAGAGACCCAGTACTTC. The encoded protein is CASSVGTSGREYQETQYF.

The chain has TRBV11-2 and TRBJ2-1; possibly TRBD2 for D (6 bases). Germline CDR1 is SGHAT and CDR2 is FQNNGV. This CDR3 has 15 residues. Trimming shortened V by 0 bases and J by 4 bases, and 10 bases separated the two germline ends. CDR3 in amino acids: CASSLEPSVYNEQFF. As DNA, the CDR3 is TGTGCCAGCAGCTTAGAACCTAGCGTTTACAATGAGCAGTTCTTC.

The rearrangement uses TRBV14 and TRBJ2-1; no firm D call. The CDR3 runs to 13 residues. Germline-derived CDR1 and CDR2 are SGHDN and FVKESK. Trimming removed 6 bases at V and 9 bases at J, with 15 bases between. The CDR3 here is CASSPTGYGEQFF. DNA of the CDR3: TGTGCCAGCAGTCCCACGGGTTATGGTGAGCAGTTCTTC.

This chain connects TRBV7-9 to TRBJ2-7; 13 positions match TRBD2. The CDR3 extends over 19 amino acids. After removal of 1 base from V and 1 base from J, the junction contained 10 bases not matched to a gene. The germline gives CDR1 SEHNR, CDR2 FQNEAQ (reference sequence). The CDR3 coding sequence is TGTGCCAGCAGCTTAGGTGGGTGGACTAGCGGGAGACGTTCCTACGAGCAGTACTTC. Its translation is CASSLGGWTSGRRSYEQYF.

This clone was seen once. The chain is built from TRBV6-6 and TRBJ1-2; D is unclear. Trimming removed 2 bases from V and 8 bases from J, with 12 bases in between. CDR1 is MNHNY, CDR2 SVGAGI, per germline (reference sequence). The CDR3 loop spans 13 amino acids. CDR3 coding DNA: TGTGCCAGCAGTTACATCAAAAATGAAGGCTACACCTTC. Amino acid sequence: CASSYIKNEGYTF.

The gene calls are TRBV7-2 and TRBJ1-4; D may be TRBD1 (6 bases). Per germline, CDR1 SGHTA and CDR2 FQGNSA. CDR3 length: 14 amino acids. The V and J ends lost 3 bases and 2 bases respectively, with 7 bases between them. The CDR3 spells CASSFQGTNEKLFF. DNA of the CDR3: TGTGCCAGCAGCTTCCAGGGGACTAATGAAAAACTGTTTTTT.

The chain recombines TRBV6-1 with TRBJ2-3, with 8 bases lining up with TRBD1. Germline values: CDR1 MNHNS, CDR2 SASEGT. The CDR3 extends over 14 amino acids. Losses at the gene ends were 3 bases for V and 2 bases for J; bases not matched to a gene: 1. CDR3 bases: TGTGCCAGCAGTGAGACAGGGGCCACAGATACGCAGTATTTT. Translation: CASSETGATDTQYF.

The rearrangement links TRBV6-5 to TRBJ1-2; D is uncertain. The germline V gene has CDR1 MNHEY and CDR2 SVGAGI. V gave up 0 bases and J gave up 5 bases, with 13 bases separating them. This CDR3 spans 15 amino acids. The CDR3 nucleotides are TGTGCCAGCAGTTACTCTTTTCGGACGGAGTATGGCTACACCTTC. Translation gives CASSYSFRTEYGYTF.

This clone has just one count. CDR3 protein: CASSRGGEYEQYF. In DNA form, the CDR3 reads TGTGCCAGCAGCCGGGGGGGAGAGTACGAGCAGTACTTC. The chain joins TRBV7-3 to TRBJ2-7; 8 bases align to TRBD2. Trimming cost V 5 bases and J 4 bases; bases outside gene matches: 4. The CDR3 has 13 residues. Germline V gives CDR1 SGHTA, CDR2 FQGTGA.

V gene TRBV27 combines with J gene TRBJ1-2; D is undetermined. Trimming shortened V by 6 bases and J by 4 bases, and 21 bases separated the two germline ends. This CDR3 spans 16 amino acids. The germline V gene encodes CDR1 MNHEY and CDR2 SMNVEV (reference sequence). Written as DNA, the CDR3 is TGTGCCAGCAGCTCGTTTTATCAGCAAATCGGCTATGGCTACACCTTC. It codes for CASSSFYQQIGYGYTF.

J is TRBJ2-1 and V is TRBV27; D perhaps matches TRBD2 (6 bases). Per the germline V gene, CDR1 is MNHEY and CDR2 is SMNVEV (reference sequence). Trimming removed 0 bases at V and 15 bases at J, with 33 bases between. CDR3 size: 19 residues. The CDR3 nucleotides are TGTGCCAGCAGTTTATCGTGCACCTTATCTAATTCGGCGTGCGGGGTACGGTTCTTC. Translated, it gives CASSLSCTLSNSACGVRFF.

The V gene is TRBV19, the J gene TRBJ1-1; 7 positions agree with TRBD1. CDR3 length: 14 amino acids. CDR1 is LNHDA, CDR2 SQIVND, per germline (reference sequence). With V trimmed by 4 bases and J by 6 bases, 8 bases remained unmatched. For the CDR3, the DNA is TGTGCCAGTAGTAATATCGGGGACAGCTCTGAAGCTTTCTTT. It specifies CASSNIGDSSEAFF.

DNA for the CDR3: TGTGCCAGCAGCTTAGTAGCGGGCCCAGATACGCAGTATTTT. Its translation is CASSLVAGPDTQYF. The gene calls are TRBV7-2 and TRBJ2-3, with 7 positions matching TRBD2. The CDR3 totals 14 residues. Germline CDR1 SGHTA, CDR2 FQGNSA. With 1 base clipped from V and 4 bases from J, the junction kept 2 bases outside the gene matches.

V usage is TRBV5-8 and J usage is TRBJ1-2; no definite D call. V lost 3 bases, J lost 2 bases, and 5 bases lay in between. The CDR3 has 12 residues. Germline CDR1 and CDR2: SGHTS and YDEGEE. This chain's CDR3 is CASSSINYGYTF. As DNA, the CDR3 is TGTGCCAGCAGCTCCATCAACTATGGCTACACCTTC.

The chain is built from TRBV9 and TRBJ2-3; no clear D gene. This CDR3 is built from 14 residues. Germline V CDR1 and CDR2: SGDLS, YYNGEE. The V and J ends lost 0 bases and 4 bases respectively, with 9 bases between them. The CDR3 DNA reads TGTGCCAGCAGCGTAGGTCAGCTCGCAGATACGCAGTATTTT. Amino acids: CASSVGQLADTQYF.

The chain recombines TRBV4-2 with TRBJ2-7, with unresolved D. V shed 0 bases and J shed 5 bases, with 11 bases lying between them. The CDR3 runs to 14 residues. CDR1 LGHNA and CDR2 YNFKEQ come from the germline V gene. CDR3 sequence: CASSQDRKTHEQYF. CDR3 in DNA: TGTGCCAGCAGCCAAGACCGTAAGACTCACGAGCAGTACTTC.

The gene calls are TRBV30 and TRBJ2-5; possibly TRBD2 for D (6 bases). The CDR3 runs 13 residues. CDR1 GTSNPN and CDR2 SVGIG come from the germline V gene (reference sequence). V lost 4 bases and J lost 5, with 14 bases in between. CDR3 sequence: CAWIRRSGETQYF. CDR3 in DNA: TGTGCCTGGATAAGACGGAGCGGGGAGACCCAGTACTTC.

This clone was detected only once. The V and J genes are TRBV6-6 and TRBJ2-7; 11 nucleotides align to TRBD2. CDR1 is MNHNY and CDR2 is SVGAGI in the germline V gene (reference sequence). V lost 2 bases, J lost 3 bases, and 0 bases stayed unmatched. This CDR3 is built from 14 residues. CDR3 loop: CASSYTSGSYEQYV. The CDR3 DNA follows: TGTGCCAGCAGTTACACTAGCGGGAGCTACGAGCAGTACGTC.